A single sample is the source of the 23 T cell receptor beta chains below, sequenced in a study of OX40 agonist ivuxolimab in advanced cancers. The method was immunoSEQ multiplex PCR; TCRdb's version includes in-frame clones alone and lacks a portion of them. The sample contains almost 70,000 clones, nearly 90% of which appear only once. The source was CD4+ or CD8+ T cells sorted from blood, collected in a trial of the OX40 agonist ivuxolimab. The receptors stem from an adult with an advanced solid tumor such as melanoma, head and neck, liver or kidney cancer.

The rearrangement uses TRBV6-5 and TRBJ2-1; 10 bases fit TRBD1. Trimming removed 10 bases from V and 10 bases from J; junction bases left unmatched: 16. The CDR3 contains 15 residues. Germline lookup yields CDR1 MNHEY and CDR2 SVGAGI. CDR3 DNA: TGTGCCACCCAGCTCCGGACAGGGGGAAAGAGAGAGCAGTTCTTC. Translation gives CATQLRTGGKREQFF.

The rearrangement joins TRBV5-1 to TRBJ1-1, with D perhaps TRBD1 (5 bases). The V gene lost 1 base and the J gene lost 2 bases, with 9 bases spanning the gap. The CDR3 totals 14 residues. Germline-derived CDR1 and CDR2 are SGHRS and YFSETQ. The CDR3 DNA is TGCGCCAGCAGCTTGAGACAGCAAAACACTGAAGCTTTCTTT. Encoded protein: CASSLRQQNTEAFF. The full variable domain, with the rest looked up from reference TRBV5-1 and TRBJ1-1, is KAGVTQTPRYLIKTRGQQVTLSCSPISGHRSVSWYQQTPGQGLQFLFEYFSETQRNKGNFPGRFSGRQFSNSRSEMNVSTLELGDSALYLCASSLRQQNTEAFFGQGTRLTVV.

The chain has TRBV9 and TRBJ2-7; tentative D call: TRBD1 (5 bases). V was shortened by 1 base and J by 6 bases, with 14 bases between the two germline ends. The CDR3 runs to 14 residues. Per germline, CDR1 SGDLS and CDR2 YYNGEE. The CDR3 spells CASSVSGMGLEQYF. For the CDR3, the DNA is TGTGCCAGCAGCGTAAGTGGGATGGGGCTCGAGCAGTACTTC.

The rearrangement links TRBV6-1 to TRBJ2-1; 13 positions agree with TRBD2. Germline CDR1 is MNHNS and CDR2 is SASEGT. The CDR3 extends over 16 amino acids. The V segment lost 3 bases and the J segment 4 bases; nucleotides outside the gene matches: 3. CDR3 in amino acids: CASSDPGLAGYNEQFF. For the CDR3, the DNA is TGTGCCAGCAGTGACCCGGGACTAGCGGGATACAATGAGCAGTTCTTC.

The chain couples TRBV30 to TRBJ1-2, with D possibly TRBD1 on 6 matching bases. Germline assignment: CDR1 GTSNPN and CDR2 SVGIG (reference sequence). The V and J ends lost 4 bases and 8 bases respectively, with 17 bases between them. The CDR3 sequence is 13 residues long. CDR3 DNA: TGTGCCTGGACACTACAGGGACAAAAGGGCTACACCTTC. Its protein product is CAWTLQGQKGYTF. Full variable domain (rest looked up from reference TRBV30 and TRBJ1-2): SQTIHQWPATLVQPVGSPLSLECTVEGTSNPNLYWYRQAAGRGLQLLFYSVGIGQISSEVPQNLSASRPQDRQFILSSKKLLLSDSGFYLCAWTLQGQKGYTFGSGTRLTVV.

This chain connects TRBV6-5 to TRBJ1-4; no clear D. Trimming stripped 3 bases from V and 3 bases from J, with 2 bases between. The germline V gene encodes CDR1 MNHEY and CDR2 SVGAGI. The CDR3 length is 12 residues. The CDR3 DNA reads TGTGCCAGCAGTTATCCTAATGAAAAACTGTTTTTT. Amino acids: CASSYPNEKLFF.

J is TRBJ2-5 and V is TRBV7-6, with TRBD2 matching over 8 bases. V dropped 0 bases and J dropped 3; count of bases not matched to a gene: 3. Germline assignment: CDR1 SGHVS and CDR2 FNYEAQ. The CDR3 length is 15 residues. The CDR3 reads CASSLAGTREETQYF. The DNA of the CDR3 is TGTGCCAGCAGCTTAGCCGGGACTAGAGAAGAGACCCAGTACTTC.

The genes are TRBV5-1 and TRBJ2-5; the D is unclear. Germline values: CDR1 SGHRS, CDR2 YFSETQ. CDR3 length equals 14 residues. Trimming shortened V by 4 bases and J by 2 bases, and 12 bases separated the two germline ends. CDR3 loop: CASSHSTGQETQYF. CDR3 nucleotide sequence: TGCGCCAGCAGCCACTCCACTGGGCAAGAGACCCAGTACTTC.

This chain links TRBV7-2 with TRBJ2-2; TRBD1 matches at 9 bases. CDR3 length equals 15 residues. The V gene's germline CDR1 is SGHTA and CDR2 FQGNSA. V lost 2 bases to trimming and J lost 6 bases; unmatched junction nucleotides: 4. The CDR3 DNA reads TGTGCCAGCAGCTTACAGACAGGGGGGGCCGGGGAGCTGTTTTTT. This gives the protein CASSLQTGGAGELFF.

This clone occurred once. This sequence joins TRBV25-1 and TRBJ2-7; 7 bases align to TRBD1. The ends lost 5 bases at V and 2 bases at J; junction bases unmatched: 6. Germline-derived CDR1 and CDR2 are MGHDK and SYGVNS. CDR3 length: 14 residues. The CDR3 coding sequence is TGTGCCAGCAGTACCGACAGGGCACCCTACGAGCAGTACTTC. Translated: CASSTDRAPYEQYF.

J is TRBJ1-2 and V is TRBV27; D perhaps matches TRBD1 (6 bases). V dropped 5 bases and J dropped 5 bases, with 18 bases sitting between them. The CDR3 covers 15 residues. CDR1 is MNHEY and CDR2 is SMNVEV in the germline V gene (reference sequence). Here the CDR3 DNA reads TGTGCCAGCAGTCAAGTACAAGACAGGAGATATGGCTACACCTTC. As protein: CASSQVQDRRYGYTF.

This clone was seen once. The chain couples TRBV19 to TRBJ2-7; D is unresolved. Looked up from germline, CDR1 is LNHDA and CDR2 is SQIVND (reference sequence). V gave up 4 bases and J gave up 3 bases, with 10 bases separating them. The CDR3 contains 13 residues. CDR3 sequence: CASSRRWNYEQYF. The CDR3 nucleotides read TGTGCCAGTAGTAGGCGATGGAACTACGAGCAGTACTTC.

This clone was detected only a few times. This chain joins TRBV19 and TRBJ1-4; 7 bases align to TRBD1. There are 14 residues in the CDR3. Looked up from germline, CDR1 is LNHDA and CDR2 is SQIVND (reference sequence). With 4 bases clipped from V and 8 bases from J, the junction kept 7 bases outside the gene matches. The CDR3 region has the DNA TGTGCCAGTAGTACTACAGGGGCGGTGGAAAAACTGTTTTTT. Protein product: CASSTTGAVEKLFF.

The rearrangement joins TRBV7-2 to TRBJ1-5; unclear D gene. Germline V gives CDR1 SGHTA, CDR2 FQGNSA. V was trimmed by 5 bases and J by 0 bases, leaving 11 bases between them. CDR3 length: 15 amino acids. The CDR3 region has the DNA TGTGCCAGCAGCCCTGGGGTTTATAGCAATCAGCCCCAGCATTTT. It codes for CASSPGVYSNQPQHF.

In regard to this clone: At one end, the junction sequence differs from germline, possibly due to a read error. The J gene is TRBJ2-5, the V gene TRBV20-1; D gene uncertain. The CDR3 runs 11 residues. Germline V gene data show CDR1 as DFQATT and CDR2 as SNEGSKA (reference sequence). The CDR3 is CSASHQETQYF. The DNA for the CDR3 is TGCAGTGCTAGCCACCAGGAGACCCAGTACTTC.

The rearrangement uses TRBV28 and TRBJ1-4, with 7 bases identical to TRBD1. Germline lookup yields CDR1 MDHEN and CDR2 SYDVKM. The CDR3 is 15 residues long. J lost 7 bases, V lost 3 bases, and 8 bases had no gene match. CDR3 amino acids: CASSFSTGLSEKLFF. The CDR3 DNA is TGTGCCAGCAGTTTTTCGACAGGGTTGAGTGAAAAACTGTTTTTT.

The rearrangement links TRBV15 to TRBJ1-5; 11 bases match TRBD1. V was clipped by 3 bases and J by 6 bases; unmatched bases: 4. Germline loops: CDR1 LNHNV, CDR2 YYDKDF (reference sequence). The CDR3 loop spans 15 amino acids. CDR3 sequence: CATSSGQGASQPQHF. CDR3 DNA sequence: TGTGCCACCAGCAGTGGACAGGGGGCTAGTCAGCCCCAGCATTTT. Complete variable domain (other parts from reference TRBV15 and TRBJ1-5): DAMVIQNPRYQVTQFGKPVTLSCSQTLNHNVMYWYQQKSSQAPKLLFHYYDKDFNNEADTPDNFQSRRPNTSFCFLDIRSPGLGDTAMYLCATSSGQGASQPQHFGDGTRLSIL.

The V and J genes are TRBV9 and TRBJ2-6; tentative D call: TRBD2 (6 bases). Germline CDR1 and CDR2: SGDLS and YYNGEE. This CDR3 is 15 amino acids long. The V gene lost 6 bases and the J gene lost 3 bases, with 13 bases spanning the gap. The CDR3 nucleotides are TGTGCCAGCAATCGGGGGAGTTTTGGGGCCAACGTCCTGACTTTC. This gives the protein CASNRGSFGANVLTF.

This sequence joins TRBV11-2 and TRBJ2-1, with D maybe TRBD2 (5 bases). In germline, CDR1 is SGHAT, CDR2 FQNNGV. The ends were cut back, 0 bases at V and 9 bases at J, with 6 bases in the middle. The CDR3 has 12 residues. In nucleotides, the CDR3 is TGTGCCAGCAGCTTAGATCGGGGTGAGCAGTTCTTC. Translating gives CASSLDRGEQFF.

Here the CDR3 DNA reads TGTGCCAGCAGCGTAGAAGGGATCGCGGGTCAGCCCCAGCATTTT. Protein sequence: CASSVEGIAGQPQHF. The chain couples TRBV9 to TRBJ1-5; D gene uncertain. This CDR3 comprises 15 residues. V lost 0 bases and J lost 6, with 13 bases in between. CDR1 SGDLS and CDR2 YYNGEE come from the germline V gene.

Written as DNA, the CDR3 is TGTGCCAGCAGCAGGGGAAATGAGCAGTTCTTC. Translation gives CASSRGNEQFF. The chain combines TRBV7-6 with TRBJ2-1; tentatively, D is TRBD1 (5 bases). This CDR3 has 11 residues. The germline V gene encodes CDR1 SGHVS and CDR2 FNYEAQ. V lost 5 bases to trimming and J lost 7 bases, with 6 bases between them.

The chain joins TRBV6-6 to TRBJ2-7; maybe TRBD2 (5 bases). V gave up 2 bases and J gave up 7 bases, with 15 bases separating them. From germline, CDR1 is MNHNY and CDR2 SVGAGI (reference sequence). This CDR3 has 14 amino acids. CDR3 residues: CASSYGLRLREQYF. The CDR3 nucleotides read TGTGCCAGCAGTTACGGTTTAAGACTACGAGAGCAGTACTTC.

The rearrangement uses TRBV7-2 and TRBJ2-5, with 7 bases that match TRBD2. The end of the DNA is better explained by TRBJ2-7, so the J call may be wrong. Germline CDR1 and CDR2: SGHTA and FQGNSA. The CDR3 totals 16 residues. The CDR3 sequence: CASSLAGGRGEYEQYF. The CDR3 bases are TGTGCCAGCAGCTTAGCGGGCGGGAGAGGCGAGTACGAGCAGTACTTC.